This paragraph reports one T cell receptor beta chain. These data originate in a study of blood T cell repertoires in COVID-19. About the research overall: The cDNA or gDNA used as material had been derived from T cells, B-cell-depleted T cells, or PBMCs.

Study processing details: Reference gene primers were amplified, and this amplification served to estimate nucleated cell counts. The table came from immunoSEQ multiplex PCR; TCRdb's copy has only in-frame clones and leaves some out. For V, J and clone size, that table is used; D and trimming come from the DNA. The profile covers about 28,000 clones, with 75% to 90% appearing a single time and approximately 15% taken by the ten largest. J lost 6 bases, V lost 7 bases, and 14 bases had no gene match. The germline CDR1 and CDR2 sequences are MRHNA and SNTAGT. The CDR3 length is 16 residues. V usage is TRBV6-4 and J usage is TRBJ1-5; 8 positions agree with TRBD1. The TCR sequence derives from a man aged 65 to 85 with active COVID-19. The specimen was peripheral blood. The CDR3 loop is CASKTGARGQCQPQHF. DNA for the CDR3: TGTGCCAGCAAAACGGGGGCCAGGGGGCAATGTCAGCCCCAGCATTTT.